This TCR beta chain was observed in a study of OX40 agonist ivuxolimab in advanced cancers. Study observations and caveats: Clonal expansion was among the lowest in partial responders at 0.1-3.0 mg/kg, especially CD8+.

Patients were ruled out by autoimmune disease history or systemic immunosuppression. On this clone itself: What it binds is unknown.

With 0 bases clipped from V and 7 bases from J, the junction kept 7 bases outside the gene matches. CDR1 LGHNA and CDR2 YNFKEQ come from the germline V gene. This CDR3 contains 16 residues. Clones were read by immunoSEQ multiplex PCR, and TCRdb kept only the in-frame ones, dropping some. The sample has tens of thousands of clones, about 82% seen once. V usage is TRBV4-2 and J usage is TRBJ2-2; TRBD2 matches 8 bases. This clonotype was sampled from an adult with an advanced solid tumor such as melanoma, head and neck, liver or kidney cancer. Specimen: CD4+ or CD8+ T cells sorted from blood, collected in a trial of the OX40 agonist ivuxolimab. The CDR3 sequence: CASSQEGGGLSGELFF. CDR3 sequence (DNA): TGTGCCAGCAGCCAAGAAGGCGGGGGGCTCAGCGGGGAGCTGTTTTTT.